Below are 21 T cell receptor beta chains sequenced from a single sample in a study of CD8+CD57+ T cells in acquired aplastic anemia. Profiling that covered TCR beta VDJ and CDR3 relied on genomic DNA as its template. TCRdb passed the reads through MiXCR, listing each CDR3 protein once. The table has 450,000 to 550,000 distinct CDR3 sequences, approximately 33% seen once. An expansion of CD8+CD57+ cells by flow cytometry had been shown in patients chosen for sequencing. Sequenced material: sorted CD4+, CD8+, or CD8+CD57+ T cells (not recorded which) from PBMCs. The receptors come from a human donor with aplastic anemia.

This clonotype was observed many times. V and J are TRBV9 and TRBJ1-6; D not resolved. The CDR3 is 17 residues long. In germline, CDR1 is SGDLS, CDR2 YYNGEE. Trimming removed 5 bases at V and 0 bases at J, with 15 bases between. CDR3: CASSSGSGSSYNSPLHF. CDR3 nucleotide sequence: TGTGCCAGCAGTTCTGGTAGCGGGAGCTCCTATAATTCACCCCTCCACTTT.

This chain connects TRBV20-1 to TRBJ2-3; the D gene could be TRBD1 or TRBD2 (6 bases each). This CDR3 has 17 residues. Trimming cost V 0 bases and J 2 bases, with 18 bases left between them. The V gene's germline CDR1 is DFQATT and CDR2 SNEGSKA (reference sequence). The chain's CDR3 is CSARDSAGGTNTDTQYF. The DNA for the CDR3 is TGCAGTGCTAGAGATTCCGCCGGCGGGACAAACACAGATACGCAGTATTTT.

Of note for this clonotype: A read error may be the cause here, since a much bigger clone is one base away. This chain uses TRBV5-1 with TRBJ2-7; 8 bases line up with TRBD1. The CDR3 covers 14 residues. Germline CDR1 SGHRS, CDR2 YFSETQ. The CDR3 spells CASSLGTGLSEQCF. The CDR3 DNA reads TGCGCCAGCAGCTTGGGGACAGGGCTTAGCGAGCAGTGCTTC.

This clonotype was seen only a few times. The chain combines TRBV27 with TRBJ2-7; 10 positions match TRBD2. V was clipped by 5 bases and J by 6 bases; unmatched bases: 13. Looked up from germline, CDR1 is MNHEY and CDR2 is SMNVEV (reference sequence). This CDR3 contains 16 residues. CDR3 sequence reads: CASSPDLGTSVVEQYF. The CDR3 region has the DNA TGTGCCAGCAGTCCTGACCTCGGGACTAGCGTTGTCGAGCAGTACTTC.

This clonotype was found a few times. CDR3 sequence reads: CASSHLAGAYEQYF. The CDR3 nucleotides are TGCGCCAGCAGCCATTTAGCGGGTGCCTACGAGCAGTACTTC. This chain uses TRBV5-1 with TRBJ2-7; 7 bases match TRBD2. V gave up 4 bases and J gave up 2 bases; unmatched junction bases: 6. The germline V gene encodes CDR1 SGHRS and CDR2 YFSETQ. The CDR3 runs to 14 residues. Looking up the rest from reference TRBV5-1 and TRBJ2-7 gives the full variable domain: KAGVTQTPRYLIKTRGQQVTLSCSPISGHRSVSWYQQTPGQGLQFLFEYFSETQRNKGNFPGRFSGRQFSNSRSEMNVSTLELGDSALYLCASSHLAGAYEQYFGPGTRLTVT.

This clonotype was recorded a few times. The chain combines TRBV29-1 with TRBJ1-2; no clear D gene. Germline CDR1 and CDR2: SQVTM and ANQGSEA. The CDR3 is 15 amino acids. The V end was cut by 3 bases, the J end by 1 base, with 15 bases between. CDR3 in amino acids: CSVDLRPDGNYGYTF. CDR3 nucleotide sequence: TGCAGCGTTGATTTACGGCCCGACGGTAACTATGGCTACACCTTC.

This clonotype was counted at least ten times. The J gene is TRBJ1-4, the V gene TRBV29-1; no definite D call. Germline assignment: CDR1 SQVTM and CDR2 ANQGSEA. V lost 0 bases, J lost 7 bases, and 3 bases lay in between. CDR3 length equals 11 residues. CDR3 coding DNA: TGCAGCGTTGAAGAAGGTGAAAAACTGTTTTTT. Amino acid sequence: CSVEEGEKLFF.

This clonotype appeared many times. The V gene is TRBV2, the J gene TRBJ2-1, with 10 nucleotides matching TRBD2. J was trimmed by 4 bases and V by 1 base; bases with no gene match: 1. CDR1 and CDR2 from the germline V gene are SNHLY and FYNNEI. The CDR3 extends over 15 amino acids. The CDR3 bases are TGTGCCAGCAGTGAAGTACTAGCGGGGTACAATGAGCAGTTCTTC. The encoded protein is CASSEVLAGYNEQFF.

This clonotype was observed at least ten times. This rearrangement joins TRBV7-8 to TRBJ1-5; TRBD1 is a possible D gene (5 bases). Germline values: CDR1 SGHVS, CDR2 FQNEAQ. Trimming took off 0 bases at V and 7 bases at J, with 10 bases between the two ends. The CDR3 sequence is 14 residues long. CDR3 loop: CASSLAGGGQPQHF. The CDR3 region has the DNA TGTGCCAGCAGCTTAGCTGGGGGTGGGCAGCCCCAGCATTTT.

This clonotype came up a few times. The chain combines TRBV7-3 with TRBJ2-1; TRBD2 matches at 7 bases. The CDR3 totals 15 residues. CDR1 and CDR2 (germline): SGHTA, FQGTGA. V lost 5 bases to trimming and J lost 4 bases; unmatched junction nucleotides: 8. The CDR3 region is CASSGGGTTYNEQFF. CDR3 DNA: TGTGCCAGCAGCGGAGGTGGGACTACGTACAATGAGCAGTTCTTC.

This clonotype was picked up many times. The V call is TRBV5-1, the J call TRBJ2-2; D uncertain. Germline V gene sequence: CDR1 SGHRS, CDR2 YFSETQ. V was trimmed by 0 bases and J by 0 bases, leaving 3 bases between them. The length of the CDR3 is 14 residues. CDR3 sequence reads: CASSLGANTGELFF. The CDR3 DNA reads TGCGCCAGCAGCTTGGGAGCGAACACCGGGGAGCTGTTTTTT.

This clonotype was observed many times. The chain joins TRBV14 to TRBJ1-1; 7 bases are a match to TRBD1. Germline-derived CDR1 and CDR2 are SGHDN and FVKESK. With V trimmed by 2 bases and J by 4 bases, 4 bases remained unmatched. This CDR3 contains 14 residues. The DNA of the CDR3 is TGTGCCAGCAGCCAATTACAGGGGAGCACTGAAGCTTTCTTT. It codes for CASSQLQGSTEAFF. The full variable domain, its missing parts supplied by reference TRBV14 and TRBJ1-1, is EAGVTQFPSHSVIEKGQTVTLRCDPISGHDNLYWYRRVMGKEIKFLLHFVKESKQDESGMPNNRFLAERTGGTYSTLKVQPAELEDSGVYFCASSQLQGSTEAFFGQGTRLTVV.

Comment on this clonotype: In this CDR3 the conserved last residue, phenylalanine or tryptophan, is missing, so a read error is likely. No DNA is shown, since the ends of the CDR3 on it are uncertain; the CDR3 is the one TCRdb lists. The chain carries TRBV12-3 or TRBV12-4 and TRBJ2-1; the table's D call TRBD1 went unverified against the DNA. Both ends counted, the CDR3 spans 12 residues. The CDR3 loop reads CASSLGQYFHFL.

V is TRBV25-1 and J is TRBJ1-3; 11 bases map to TRBD1. The germline V gene has CDR1 MGHDK and CDR2 SYGVNS. This CDR3 contains 17 residues. The trim removed 6 bases at V and 0 bases at J, leaving 7 bases unmatched. CDR3 sequence reads: CASRFSGTGGSGNTIYF. CDR3 DNA: TGTGCCAGCAGATTTTCCGGGACAGGGGGCTCTGGAAACACCATATATTTT.

This clonotype was recorded many times. The chain carries TRBV24-1 and TRBJ2-1; 8 bases are shared with TRBD1. Germline values: CDR1 KGHDR, CDR2 SFDVKD. CDR3 length: 15 residues. The trim removed 4 bases at V and 8 bases at J, leaving 9 bases unmatched. This CDR3 is CATSEQTGVGDEQFF. The CDR3 DNA sequence: TGTGCCACCAGTGAACAGACAGGGGTCGGAGATGAGCAGTTCTTC.

There are many counts of this clonotype. The genes are TRBV29-1 and TRBJ2-7; 7 positions match TRBD1. Trimming cost V 6 bases and J 4 bases; bases outside gene matches: 9. This CDR3 contains 13 residues. Germline CDR1 is SQVTM and CDR2 is ANQGSEA. The CDR3 nucleotides are TGCAGCGTGGAACAGGGGTCGGGTTACGAGCAGTACTTC. This gives the protein CSVEQGSGYEQYF.

This chain links TRBV9 with TRBJ2-1; D unclear. In germline, CDR1 is SGDLS, CDR2 YYNGEE. The length of the CDR3 is 15 residues. V shed 0 bases and J shed 3 bases, with 10 bases lying between them. The CDR3 sequence: CASSVGVRLYNEQFF. DNA of the CDR3: TGTGCCAGCAGCGTAGGAGTGAGGCTCTACAATGAGCAGTTCTTC.

This clonotype occurred many times. One end of the junction does not line up with germline, which may come from a read error. The rearrangement uses TRBV7-9 and TRBJ1-2, with D uncertain. This CDR3 is 12 amino acids long. The germline CDR1 and CDR2 sequences are SEHNR and FQNEAQ (reference sequence). CDR3: CASSLAAGGYTF. For the CDR3, the DNA is TGTGCCAGCAGTTTAGCAGCCGGGGGCTACACCTTC.

The chain carries TRBV10-3 and TRBJ1-1; possibly TRBD1 for D (5 bases). Germline values: CDR1 ENHRY, CDR2 SYGVKD. The V and J ends lost 10 bases and 10 bases respectively, with 28 bases between them. This CDR3 has 15 amino acids. The CDR3 loop is CASRSPGTSNHGAFF. CDR3 DNA: TGTGCCAGCAGAAGTCCCGGGACTTCTAACCACGGAGCTTTCTTT.

This clonotype was detected ten times or more. This chain uses TRBV14 with TRBJ1-6, with D unclear. Germline V CDR1 and CDR2: SGHDN, FVKESK. The V end lost 0 bases, the J end lost 16 bases, and 7 bases lay between the germline ends. The CDR3 has 11 residues. CDR3 sequence (DNA): TGTGCCAGCAGCCAAGAGCGGGCGCTCCACTTT. Its translation is CASSQERALHF.

This clonotype was detected only a few times. The chain couples TRBV11-2 to TRBJ1-1; D remains ambiguous. The CDR3 totals 15 residues. V lost 1 base to trimming and J lost 0 bases, with 9 bases between them. CDR1 and CDR2 (germline): SGHAT, FQNNGV. CDR3 DNA: TGTGCCAGCAGCTTAGTCAAGACACTGAACACTGAAGCTTTCTTT. It specifies CASSLVKTLNTEAFF.